This TCR beta chain was identified in a study of early T cells in non-severe SARS-CoV-2 infection. TCRdb redid the calling of the 5' RACE reads with MiXCR, one entry per CDR3 protein. Among approximately 30,000 distinct CDR3 sequences, 5.5% to 8% were seen once, and the ten largest hold 37%. The V and J ends lost 4 bases and 1 base respectively, with 17 bases between them. Germline CDR1 reads SGDLS; CDR2 reads YYNGEE. The CDR3 runs 16 residues. Sequences were obtained from whole blood. This TCR came from an adult who was a healthcare worker with PCR-confirmed SARS-CoV-2 infection or an uninfected control (not recorded which). V gene TRBV9 combines with J gene TRBJ1-1, with D hard to call. CDR3 in amino acids: CASSPRAWASNTEAFF. In DNA form, the CDR3 reads TGTGCCAGCAGCCCCCGAGCTTGGGCTTCGAACACTGAAGCTTTCTTT.